Shown below are 8 T cell receptor beta chains from a single sample sequenced in a study of T cell responses to AZD1222 COVID-19 vaccine. The table came from immunoSEQ multiplex PCR; TCRdb's copy has only in-frame clones and leaves some out. The sample includes 80,000 or so clones, roughly 90% of them seen just once. The starting material was peripheral blood, obtained 28 days after the second AZD1222 dose. Receptors were obtained from an adult who received the AZD1222 COVID-19 vaccine.

J is TRBJ2-5 and V is TRBV3-1 (or the pseudogene TRBV3-2); 8 bases fit TRBD2. CDR3 size: 16 residues. Germline trimming cut 2 bases from V and 1 base from J; bases unmatched to any gene: 6. The V gene's germline CDR1 is LGHDT and CDR2 YNNKEL (reference sequence). The CDR3 is CASSQQAGARQETQYF. In DNA, the CDR3 is TGTGCCAGCAGCCAACAAGCGGGAGCGCGCCAAGAGACCCAGTACTTC.

With respect to this clone: The sample contains more than one DNA sequence encoding this CDR3. The chain recombines TRBV5-1 with TRBJ1-1; 9 bases align to TRBD1. The CDR3 contains 14 residues. V was pared by 4 bases and J by 4 bases, with 5 bases of the junction left unmatched. Per the germline V gene, CDR1 is SGHRS and CDR2 is YFSETQ. DNA of the CDR3: TGCGCCAGCAGCACACAGGGGGCTGGCACTGAAGCTTTCTTT. It yields the protein CASSTQGAGTEAFF.

Note on this clone: At one of its ends the junction is not consistent with the germline gene, which may arise from a read error. CDR3 loop: CASSLGVEYDF. In DNA, the CDR3 is TGTGCCAGCAGCTTAGGAGTTGAATACGACTTC. The J gene is TRBJ1-2, the V gene TRBV7-6; D is unclear. CDR1 is SGHVS, CDR2 FNYEAQ, per germline. The CDR3 is 11 amino acids.

The rearrangement links TRBV7-8 to TRBJ2-7, with TRBD2 matching over 7 bases. V shed 2 bases, J shed 3 bases, and the junction held 7 bases outside the gene matches. The CDR3 has 15 residues. Germline CDR1 reads SGHVS; CDR2 reads FQNEAQ. The CDR3 DNA reads TGTGCCAGCAGCTTAAGGGAGGGCTGGTACTACGAGCAGTACTTC. Translating gives CASSLREGWYYEQYF.

This chain uses TRBV27 with TRBJ2-7; 7 bases align to TRBD2. Germline-derived CDR1 and CDR2 are MNHEY and SMNVEV (reference sequence). This CDR3 is built from 13 residues. Losses at the gene ends were 6 bases for V and 0 bases for J; bases not matched to a gene: 2. CDR3 in amino acids: CASSRDYSYEQYF. For the CDR3, the DNA is TGTGCCAGCAGCCGGGACTACTCCTACGAGCAGTACTTC.

The genes are TRBV29-1 and TRBJ1-1; no clear D gene. This CDR3 comprises 12 residues. The V end lost 3 bases, the J end lost 4 bases, and 9 bases lay between the germline ends. Germline assignment: CDR1 SQVTM and CDR2 ANQGSEA. The CDR3 DNA follows: TGCAGCGTTGAGGGCTTTTCCACTGAAGCTTTCTTT. The encoded protein is CSVEGFSTEAFF.

The chain employs TRBV5-4 and TRBJ2-4; D call uncertain. The germline V and J ends were trimmed by 0 bases and 0 bases, with 10 bases remaining between them. Germline V gene sequence: CDR1 SGHNT, CDR2 YYREEE (reference sequence). There are 16 residues in the CDR3. The CDR3 DNA is TGTGCCAGCAGCTTGGGGAGAGAACTAGCCAAAAACATTCAGTACTTC. The encoded protein is CASSLGRELAKNIQYF. Full variable domain (missing parts from reference TRBV5-4 and TRBJ2-4): ETGVTQSPTHLIKTRGQQVTLRCSSQSGHNTVSWYQQALGQGPQFIFQYYREEENGRGNFPPRFSGLQFPNYSSELNVNALELDDSALYLCASSLGRELAKNIQYFGAGTRLSVL.

This rearrangement joins TRBV27 to TRBJ1-5; D gene ambiguous. Per the germline V gene, CDR1 is MNHEY and CDR2 is SMNVEV (reference sequence). This CDR3 contains 15 residues. Trimming cost V 1 base and J 2 bases, with 9 bases left between them. CDR3 sequence (DNA): TGTGCCAGCAGTTTATACAGAAATGGCAATCAGCCCCAGCATTTT. Translating it yields CASSLYRNGNQPQHF.